This entry lists 30 T cell receptor beta chains sequenced from one sample in a study of Graves' ophthalmopathy and Graves' hyperthyroidism. Amplification of TCR beta CDR3 regions used RNA transcripts. Investigators did first-round RT-PCR with HTBI primers, then second-round multiplex PCR. Each CDR3 protein is one row after TCRdb ran MiXCR on the multiplex PCR reads. This table has approximately 380,000 distinct CDR3 sequences, under 25% appearing once. Sequences were obtained from peripheral blood. These receptors came from a woman aged 18 to 35 with stable Graves' hyperthyroidism.

In this sample, this clonotype turned up many times. The V gene is TRBV20-1, the J gene TRBJ1-1; D not resolved. Germline-derived CDR1 and CDR2 are DFQATT and SNEGSKA (reference sequence). The CDR3 runs 13 residues. Trimming stripped 1 base from V and 1 base from J, with 7 bases between. The CDR3, as DNA: TGCAGTGCTAGAGGCCCCACGAACACTGAAGCTTTCTTT. This codes for CSARGPTNTEAFF.

In this sample, this clonotype turned up many times. V gene TRBV20-1 combines with J gene TRBJ2-7; 9 positions match TRBD1. V was clipped by 6 bases and J by 1 base; unmatched bases: 10. CDR1 DFQATT and CDR2 SNEGSKA come from the germline V gene (reference sequence). CDR3 size: 15 residues. In DNA form, the CDR3 reads TGCAGTGCCCCTAACAGGGGGCTTCATTCCTACGAGCAGTACTTC. Amino acids: CSAPNRGLHSYEQYF.

This clonotype was counted a few times. Germline is not matched at one junction end, which may reflect a read error. The rearrangement uses TRBV30 and TRBJ2-7, with TRBD2 identical over 7 bases. Germline lookup yields CDR1 GTSNPN and CDR2 SVGIG (reference sequence). The CDR3 extends over 15 amino acids. In nucleotides, the CDR3 is TGTGCCTGGAGTGTAGGTCTAGCGGAATCCTACGGGCAGTACTTC. Translated, it gives CAWSVGLAESYGQYF. Complete variable domain (other parts from reference TRBV30 and TRBJ2-7): SQTIHQWPATLVQPVGSPLSLECTVEGTSNPNLYWYRQAAGRGLQLLFYSVGIGQISSEVPQNLSASRPQDRQFILSSKKLLLSDSGFYLCAWSVGLAESYGQYFGPGTRLTVT.

CDR3 nucleotide sequence: TGTGCCAGCTCACCCCAGACAGGAGAAGCTTTCTTT. Protein sequence: CASSPQTGEAFF. The rearrangement joins TRBV18 to TRBJ1-1, with a possible D match to TRBD1 (6 bases). This CDR3 is 12 amino acids long. Trimming took 3 bases from V and 8 from J, leaving 10 bases between them. Germline lookup yields CDR1 KGHSH and CDR2 LQKENI.

As concerns this clonotype: This clone may be a read error of a much larger clone one base away. This chain links TRBV15 with TRBJ1-2; TRBD1 matches 7 bases. Germline values: CDR1 LNHNV, CDR2 YYDKDF (reference sequence). This CDR3 contains 13 residues. Trimming at V came to 4 bases and at J to 9 bases, leaving 8 bases not matched to a gene. In DNA form, the CDR3 reads TGTGCCACCAGCAAAAGGACAGGACTTAGCTACACCTTC. This sequence encodes CATSKRTGLSYTF. Using reference TRBV15 and TRBJ1-2 for the parts outside the CDR3, the full variable domain is DAMVIQNPRYQVTQFGKPVTLSCSQTLNHNVMYWYQQKSSQAPKLLFHYYDKDFNNEADTPDNFQSRRPNTSFCFLDIRSPGLGDTAMYLCATSKRTGLSYTFGSGTRLTVV.

This clonotype has a count of ten or more. The chain is built from TRBV30 and TRBJ2-4; 7 bases align to TRBD2. Germline-derived CDR1 and CDR2 are GTSNPN and SVGIG (reference sequence). V was pared by 3 bases and J by 1 base, with 9 bases of the junction left unmatched. The CDR3 extends over 16 amino acids. CDR3 region: CAWRGPLAAAKNIQYF. Written as DNA, the CDR3 is TGTGCCTGGAGGGGACCTCTAGCGGCCGCCAAAAACATTCAGTACTTC.

This clonotype was detected many times. The CDR3 DNA sequence: TGTGCCAGCAGTTACGGGGCGGGAGGCACCTACGAGCAGTACTTC. This translates into CASSYGAGGTYEQYF. This chain joins TRBV6-5 and TRBJ2-7, with 8 bases that match TRBD2. CDR1 is MNHEY, CDR2 SVGAGI, per germline. The CDR3 sequence is 15 residues long. Trimming cost V 2 bases and J 2 bases; bases outside gene matches: 5.

Concerning this clonotype itself: Mismatch with germline at one junction end may stem from a read error. The chain is built from TRBV12-3 or TRBV12-4 and TRBJ2-1; the D call may be TRBD1 or TRBD2 (5 bases each). The CDR3 runs to 15 residues. The DNA of the CDR3 is TGTGCCAGCAGTTTGGGACCATCGCCAGAGGATGAGAAGTTCTTC. It specifies CASSLGPSPEDEKFF.

This clonotype was observed many times. V gene TRBV7-8 combines with J gene TRBJ2-7; TRBD1 matches at 7 bases. CDR1 is SGHVS, CDR2 FQNEAQ, per germline. The CDR3 consists of 14 residues. With 3 bases clipped from V and 3 bases from J, the junction kept 5 bases outside the gene matches. Here the CDR3 DNA reads TGTGCCAGCAGCTTCGGGACAGACAACTACGAGCAGTACTTC. Translating gives CASSFGTDNYEQYF. Using reference TRBV7-8 and TRBJ2-7 for the parts outside the CDR3, the full variable domain is GAGVSQSPRYKVAKRGQDVALRCDPISGHVSLFWYQQALGQGPEFLTYFQNEAQLDKSGLPSDRFFAERPEGSVSTLKIQRTQQEDSAVYLCASSFGTDNYEQYFGPGTRLTVT.

This clonotype was counted ten times or more. The gene calls are TRBV6-1 and TRBJ1-2; 7 bases fit TRBD1. This CDR3 is built from 12 residues. The germline gives CDR1 MNHNS, CDR2 SASEGT. V dropped 6 bases and J dropped 7; count of bases not matched to a gene: 5. The CDR3 sequence: CASRQGSSGYTF. As DNA, the CDR3 is TGTGCCAGCAGACAGGGGAGTTCTGGCTACACCTTC.

This clonotype was counted many times. The CDR3 spells CAILGGNTIYF. For the CDR3, the DNA is TGTGCCATCTTGGGGGGAAACACCATATATTTT. The J gene is TRBJ1-3, the V gene TRBV10-3; no definite D call. V was pared by 8 bases and J by 4 bases, with 6 bases between. The CDR3 extends over 11 amino acids. Germline loops: CDR1 ENHRY, CDR2 SYGVKD.

This clonotype was seen repeatedly, ten times or more. V usage is TRBV10-3 and J usage is TRBJ1-2; 12 bases align to TRBD1. The CDR3 totals 14 residues. The junction had 4 bases not matched to a gene; V was cut back by 7 bases and J by 4 bases. Germline V gene sequence: CDR1 ENHRY, CDR2 SYGVKD. CDR3 nucleotides: TGTGCCATCATGGGGACAGGGGGCACCTATGGCTACACCTTC. It specifies CAIMGTGGTYGYTF.

Ten or more counts support this clonotype. The chain recombines TRBV6-5 with TRBJ1-1; D call uncertain. The V gene's germline CDR1 is MNHEY and CDR2 SVGAGI. Trimming stripped 2 bases from V and 3 bases from J, with 4 bases between. The CDR3 loop spans 12 amino acids. CDR3 sequence reads: CASSYGYTEAFF. Here the CDR3 DNA reads TGTGCCAGCAGTTACGGATACACTGAAGCTTTCTTT.

The J gene is TRBJ2-4, the V gene TRBV19, with a tentative D call TRBD1 (6 bases). Germline assignment: CDR1 LNHDA and CDR2 SQIVND (reference sequence). Trimming cost V 6 bases and J 8 bases, with 17 bases left between them. CDR3 length equals 14 residues. The DNA of the CDR3 is TGTGCCAGTAGAAATCCCGCAGGGGCCGACATTCAGTACTTC. This encodes CASRNPAGADIQYF.

This clonotype came up many times. The CDR3 sequence is CASSYLGTSGYEQYF. The CDR3 coding sequence is TGTGCCAGCAGTTACTTGGGGACTAGCGGCTACGAGCAGTACTTC. This chain connects TRBV6-2 or TRBV6-3 to TRBJ2-7, with 11 bases identical to TRBD2. Trimming cost V 1 base and J 3 bases; bases outside gene matches: 2. CDR1 MNHEY and CDR2 SVGEGT come from the germline V gene. The CDR3 loop spans 15 amino acids.

This clonotype was counted many times. The CDR3 loop is CASRTGQRNTEAFF. The CDR3 nucleotides are TGTGCCAGCAGAACGGGACAGCGGAACACTGAAGCTTTCTTT. The chain joins TRBV7-2 to TRBJ1-1; 7 bases line up with TRBD1. This CDR3 is built from 14 residues. V was clipped by 6 bases and J by 1 base; unmatched bases: 5. Germline V lookup: CDR1 SGHTA, CDR2 FQGNSA.

The chain is built from TRBV29-1 and TRBJ2-7; TRBD1 matches at 11 bases. Losses at the gene ends were 4 bases for V and 4 bases for J; bases not matched to a gene: 6. The CDR3 length is 14 residues. In germline, CDR1 is SQVTM, CDR2 ANQGSEA. The CDR3 here is CSVVKWDRGYEQYV. Here the CDR3 DNA reads TGCAGCGTTGTAAAATGGGACAGGGGGTACGAGCAGTACGTC.

This chain links TRBV7-9 with TRBJ1-3, with D perhaps TRBD1 (5 bases). V was cut by 8 bases and J by 6 bases, with 11 bases left in between. Germline-derived CDR1 and CDR2 are SEHNR and FQNEAQ (reference sequence). The CDR3 is 12 amino acids. The CDR3 protein is CASLRGQNTIYF. The CDR3 region has the DNA TGTGCCAGCCTTAGGGGCCAAAACACCATATATTTT. Drawing the rest from reference TRBV7-9 and TRBJ1-3, the complete variable domain is DTGVSQNPRHKITKRGQNVTFRCDPISEHNRLYWYRQTLGQGPEFLTYFQNEAQLEKSRLLSDRFSAERPKGSFSTLEIQRTEQGDSAMYLCASLRGQNTIYFGEGSWLTVV.

This clonotype was counted only a few times. The chain uses TRBV18 and TRBJ1-2, with D hard to call. CDR1 and CDR2 (germline): KGHSH, LQKENI. The CDR3 is made up of 13 amino acids. V was pared by 2 bases and J by 6 bases, with 10 bases between. CDR3 coding DNA: TGTGCCAGCTCACCAAGCAGGTCGGATGGCTACACCTTC. Protein: CASSPSRSDGYTF.

The chain uses TRBV25-1 and TRBJ1-1; D might be TRBD1 (6 bases). V lost 1 base and J 5 bases, leaving 11 bases between the germline ends. Germline values: CDR1 MGHDK, CDR2 SYGVNS. This CDR3 contains 14 residues. The CDR3 DNA reads as TGTGCCAGCAGTGAATCAGGGGCGCTTACTGAAGCTTTCTTT. Protein product: CASSESGALTEAFF.

The chain combines TRBV6-2 or TRBV6-3 with TRBJ2-7; TRBD2 aligns across 10 bases. This CDR3 has 20 amino acids. Germline lookup yields CDR1 MNHEY and CDR2 SVGEGT. Germline trimming cut 8 bases from V and 2 bases from J; bases unmatched to any gene: 24. The CDR3 DNA reads as TGTGCCAGCTCACCGTCCCCCGGTTCAAGCTACAGCGGGAGGGCCTACGAGCAGTACTTC. The encoded protein is CASSPSPGSSYSGRAYEQYF.

Many counts were recorded for this clonotype. Its ends do not fully match the called genes, so a read error is possible. The rearrangement joins TRBV12-3 or TRBV12-4 to TRBJ1-5, with D possibly TRBD1 on 6 matching bases. The CDR3 has 14 residues. For the CDR3, the DNA is TGTGCCAGCAGCTTAGGGGGGGGCAATCAGCCCCAGCATTTT. It specifies CASSLGGGNQPQHF.

This clonotype was counted ten times or more. This sequence joins TRBV5-1 and TRBJ2-7; unclear D gene. Deletions cut 1 base from V and 4 bases from J, with 12 bases between. CDR1 is SGHRS, CDR2 YFSETQ, per germline. This CDR3 spans 14 amino acids. This CDR3 reads CASSLIGETYEQYF. CDR3 nucleotide sequence: TGCGCCAGCAGCTTGATTGGGGAAACTTACGAGCAGTACTTC.

The chain is built from TRBV7-9 and TRBJ2-7; D is uncertain. This CDR3 is 13 amino acids long. V lost 0 bases to trimming and J lost 4 bases, with 7 bases between them. Germline V lookup: CDR1 SEHNR, CDR2 FQNEAQ (reference sequence). CDR3 sequence reads: CASSLAKGYEQYF. The CDR3 DNA reads as TGTGCCAGCAGCTTAGCGAAGGGATACGAGCAGTACTTC. Full variable domain (missing parts from reference TRBV7-9 and TRBJ2-7): DTGVSQNPRHKITKRGQNVTFRCDPISEHNRLYWYRQTLGQGPEFLTYFQNEAQLEKSRLLSDRFSAERPKGSFSTLEIQRTEQGDSAMYLCASSLAKGYEQYFGPGTRLTVT.

This rearrangement joins TRBV9 to TRBJ2-5; no definite D call. The CDR3 contains 14 residues. CDR1 and CDR2 (germline): SGDLS, YYNGEE. The ends were cut back, 0 bases at V and 4 bases at J, with 10 bases in the middle. The CDR3 nucleotides read TGTGCCAGCAGCGTAGAGTCAGGTGGAGAGACCCAGTACTTC. Its translation is CASSVESGGETQYF.

There are many counts of this clonotype. The chain recombines TRBV30 with TRBJ1-2; D unclear. Looked up from germline, CDR1 is GTSNPN and CDR2 is SVGIG (reference sequence). Trimming took off 5 bases at V and 1 base at J, with 14 bases between the two ends. This CDR3 contains 14 residues. Here the CDR3 reads CAWHFGGYNYGYTF. In DNA form, the CDR3 reads TGTGCCTGGCACTTTGGAGGGTATAACTATGGCTACACCTTC.

The chain employs TRBV5-1 and TRBJ1-2; 8 bases agree with TRBD1. Looked up from germline, CDR1 is SGHRS and CDR2 is YFSETQ. The junction had 7 bases not matched to a gene; V was cut back by 2 bases and J by 7 bases. CDR3 length equals 14 residues. CDR3 nucleotides: TGCGCCAGCAGCTTATACCAGGGGGCTGGTGGCTACACCTTC. Its translation: CASSLYQGAGGYTF.

This clonotype appeared many times. The junction departs from the called germline gene at one end, perhaps through a read error. The chain is built from TRBV27 and TRBJ2-6, with D hard to call. CDR3 length: 16 amino acids. Germline lookup yields CDR1 MNHEY and CDR2 SMNVEV (reference sequence). CDR3 region: CVSSLRTFSGANVLTF. CDR3 sequence (DNA): TGTGTCAGCAGTTTGCGGACCTTCTCTGGGGCCAACGTCCTGACTTTC. The full variable domain, in which reference TRBV27 and TRBJ2-6 provide the parts outside the CDR3, is EAQVTQNPRYLITVTGKKLTVTCSQNMNHEYMSWYRQDPGLGLRQIYYSMNVEVTDKGDVPEGYKVSRKEKRNFPLILESPSPNQTSLYFCVSSLRTFSGANVLTFGAGSRLTVL.

The gene calls are TRBV29-1 and TRBJ2-7, with a weak D call TRBD1 (6 bases). This CDR3 has 12 residues. Germline assignment: CDR1 SQVTM and CDR2 ANQGSEA. V was trimmed by 1 base and J by 7 bases, leaving 11 bases between them. For the CDR3, the DNA is TGCAGCGTTGAAGCAGGGGTGGGGGAGCAGTACTTC. Translating gives CSVEAGVGEQYF.

This clonotype has a count of ten or more. The V gene is TRBV6-1, the J gene TRBJ1-5; D unclear. The V end lost 2 bases, the J end lost 4 bases, and 15 bases lay between the germline ends. Germline V gene data show CDR1 as MNHNS and CDR2 as SASEGT. This CDR3 region has 16 residues. The CDR3 sequence: CASSERFVASNQPQHF. For the CDR3, the DNA is TGTGCCAGCAGTGAACGTTTCGTTGCCAGTAATCAGCCCCAGCATTTT.